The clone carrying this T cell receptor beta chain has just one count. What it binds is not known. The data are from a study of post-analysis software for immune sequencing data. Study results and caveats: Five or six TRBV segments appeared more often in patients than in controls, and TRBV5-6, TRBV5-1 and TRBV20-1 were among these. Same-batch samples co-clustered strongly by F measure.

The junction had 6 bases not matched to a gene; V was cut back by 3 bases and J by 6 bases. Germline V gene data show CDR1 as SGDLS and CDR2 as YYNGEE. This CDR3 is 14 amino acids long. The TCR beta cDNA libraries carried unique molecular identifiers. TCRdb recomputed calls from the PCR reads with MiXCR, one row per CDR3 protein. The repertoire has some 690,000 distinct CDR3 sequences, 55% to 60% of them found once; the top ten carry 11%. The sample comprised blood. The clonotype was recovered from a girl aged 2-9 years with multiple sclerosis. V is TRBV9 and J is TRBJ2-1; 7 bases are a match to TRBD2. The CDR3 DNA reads TGTGCCAGCAGCGCCCAGGCGGGAGCCAATGAGCAGTTCTTC. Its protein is CASSAQAGANEQFF.